This TCR beta chain was obtained from a study of blood T cell repertoires in COVID-19. As for the study in general: Specimens from acute and convalescent COVID-19 originated in the United States, Italy and Spain. PBMCs, B-cell-depleted T cells, or T cells were the source of the cDNA or gDNA that made up the material.

This CDR3 is built from 13 residues. CDR1 GTSNPN and CDR2 SVGIG come from the germline V gene (reference sequence). Trimming cost V 2 bases and J 4 bases, with 11 bases left between them. As handled by the study authors: Amplification with reference gene primers provided the estimates of nucleated cell counts. Sequenced by immunoSEQ multiplex PCR; TCRdb stores in-frame clones only, minus some. V, J and clone size reflect that table, while D and trimming were determined from the DNA. The sample lists some 110,000 clones, around 90% seen once, with 5.5% to 7% in the top ten. The TCR comes from a human donor in a cohort sampled during active COVID-19. The chain couples TRBV30 to TRBJ1-1; no firm D call. Sample: peripheral blood. CDR3 residues: CAWSRQVVTEAFF. The DNA for the CDR3 is TGTGCCTGGAGTAGGCAGGTTGTCACTGAAGCTTTCTTT.